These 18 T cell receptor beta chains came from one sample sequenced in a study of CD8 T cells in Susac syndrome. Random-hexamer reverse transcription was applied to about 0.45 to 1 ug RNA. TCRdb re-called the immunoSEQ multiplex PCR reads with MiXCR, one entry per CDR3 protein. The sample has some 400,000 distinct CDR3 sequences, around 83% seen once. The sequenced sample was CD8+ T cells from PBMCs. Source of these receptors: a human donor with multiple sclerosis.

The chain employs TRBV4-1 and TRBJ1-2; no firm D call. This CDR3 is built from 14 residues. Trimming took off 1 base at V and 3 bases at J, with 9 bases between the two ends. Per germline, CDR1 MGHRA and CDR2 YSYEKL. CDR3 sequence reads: CASSQARGDYGYTF. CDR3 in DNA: TGCGCCAGCAGCCAAGCTCGGGGAGACTATGGCTACACCTTC.

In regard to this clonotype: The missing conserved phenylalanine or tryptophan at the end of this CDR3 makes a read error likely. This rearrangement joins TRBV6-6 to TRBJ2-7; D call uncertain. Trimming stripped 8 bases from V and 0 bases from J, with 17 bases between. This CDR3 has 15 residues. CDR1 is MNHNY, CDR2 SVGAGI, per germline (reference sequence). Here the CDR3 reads CASSWAGGSSYEQYL. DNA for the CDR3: TGTGCCAGCTCATGGGCTGGCGGCAGCTCCTACGAGCAGTACCTC.

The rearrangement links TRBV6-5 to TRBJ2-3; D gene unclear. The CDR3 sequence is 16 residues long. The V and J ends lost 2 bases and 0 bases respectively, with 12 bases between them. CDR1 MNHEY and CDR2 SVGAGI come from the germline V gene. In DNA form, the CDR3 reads TGTGCCAGCAGTTACAAAAGCATTCAGAGCACAGATACGCAGTATTTT. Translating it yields CASSYKSIQSTDTQYF.

The CDR3 region is CASSLVANLRSEEQYF. In DNA form, the CDR3 reads TGTGCCAGCAGCTTAGTCGCCAACTTAAGGTCGGAGGAGCAGTACTTC. This sequence joins TRBV7-8 and TRBJ2-7; no clear D gene. Germline CDR1 SGHVS, CDR2 FQNEAQ. There are 16 residues in the CDR3. Trimming cost V 1 base and J 7 bases, with 20 bases left between them.

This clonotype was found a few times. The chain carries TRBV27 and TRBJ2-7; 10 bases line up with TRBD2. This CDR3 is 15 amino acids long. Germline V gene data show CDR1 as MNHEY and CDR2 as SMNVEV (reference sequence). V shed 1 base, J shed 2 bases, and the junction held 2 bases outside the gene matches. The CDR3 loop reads CASSLLSGRAYEQYF. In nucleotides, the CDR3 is TGTGCCAGCAGTTTATTGAGCGGGAGGGCCTACGAGCAGTACTTC.

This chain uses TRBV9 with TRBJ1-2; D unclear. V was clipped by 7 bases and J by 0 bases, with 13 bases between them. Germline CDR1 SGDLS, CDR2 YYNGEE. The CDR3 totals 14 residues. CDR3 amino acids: CASDGNQANYGYTF. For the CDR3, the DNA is TGTGCCAGCGATGGAAATCAGGCTAACTATGGCTACACCTTC.

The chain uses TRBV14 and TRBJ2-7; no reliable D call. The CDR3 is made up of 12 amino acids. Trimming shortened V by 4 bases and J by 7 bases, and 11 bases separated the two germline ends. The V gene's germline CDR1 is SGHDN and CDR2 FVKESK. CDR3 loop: CASSPWDGEQYF. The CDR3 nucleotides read TGTGCCAGCAGCCCTTGGGATGGGGAGCAGTACTTC.

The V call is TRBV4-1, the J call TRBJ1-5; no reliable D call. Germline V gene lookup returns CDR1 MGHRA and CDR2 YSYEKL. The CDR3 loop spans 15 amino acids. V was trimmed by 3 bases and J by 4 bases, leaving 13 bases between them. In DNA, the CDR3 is TGCGCCAGCAGCCAGGAGCCAGTATTTAATCAGCCCCAGCATTTT. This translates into CASSQEPVFNQPQHF.

The CDR3: CASSLPGRSTHEQYF. Here the CDR3 DNA reads TGTGCCAGCAGCTTACCGGGACGGTCCACACACGAGCAGTACTTC. The chain carries TRBV7-2 and TRBJ2-7; D assignment may be TRBD1 or TRBD2 (5 bases each). The CDR3 totals 15 residues. CDR1 and CDR2 from the germline V gene are SGHTA and FQGNSA. V dropped 2 bases and J dropped 5 bases, with 16 bases sitting between them.

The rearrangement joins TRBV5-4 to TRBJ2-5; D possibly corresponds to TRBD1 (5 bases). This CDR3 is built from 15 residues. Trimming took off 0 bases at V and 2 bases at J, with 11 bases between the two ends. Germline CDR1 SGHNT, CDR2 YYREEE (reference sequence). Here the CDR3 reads CASSLEGLLQETQYF. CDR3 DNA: TGTGCCAGCAGCTTGGAGGGGCTCTTACAAGAGACCCAGTACTTC.

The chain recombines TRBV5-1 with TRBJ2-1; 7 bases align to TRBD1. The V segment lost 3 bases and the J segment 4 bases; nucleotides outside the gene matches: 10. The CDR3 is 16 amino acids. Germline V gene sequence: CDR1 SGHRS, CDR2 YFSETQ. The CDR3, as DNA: TGCGCCAGCAGCTCCGTAGGGGGACAGAATTACAATGAGCAGTTCTTC. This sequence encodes CASSSVGGQNYNEQFF.

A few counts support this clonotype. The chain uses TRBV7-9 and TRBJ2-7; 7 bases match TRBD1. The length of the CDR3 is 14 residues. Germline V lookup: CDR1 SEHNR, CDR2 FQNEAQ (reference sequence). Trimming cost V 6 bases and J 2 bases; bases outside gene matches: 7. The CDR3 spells CASSSGGLTYEQYF. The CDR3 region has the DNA TGTGCCAGCAGTTCAGGGGGTTTAACCTACGAGCAGTACTTC.

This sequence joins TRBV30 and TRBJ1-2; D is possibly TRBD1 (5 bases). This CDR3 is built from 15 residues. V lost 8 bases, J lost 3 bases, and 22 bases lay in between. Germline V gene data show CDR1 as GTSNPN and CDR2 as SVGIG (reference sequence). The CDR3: CAGYTPTVRDYGYTF. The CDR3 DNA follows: TGTGCCGGATACACCCCGACAGTAAGGGACTATGGCTACACCTTC.

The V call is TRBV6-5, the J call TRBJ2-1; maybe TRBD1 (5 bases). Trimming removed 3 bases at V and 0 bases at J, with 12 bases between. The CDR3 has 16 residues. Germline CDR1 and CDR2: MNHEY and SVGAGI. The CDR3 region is CASSYDRLSSYNEQFF. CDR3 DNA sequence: TGTGCCAGCAGTTATGACAGACTGAGCTCCTACAATGAGCAGTTCTTC.

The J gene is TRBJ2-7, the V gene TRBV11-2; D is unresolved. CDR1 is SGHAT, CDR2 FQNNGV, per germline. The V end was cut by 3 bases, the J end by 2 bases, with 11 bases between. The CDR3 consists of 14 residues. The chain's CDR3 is CASSLGSGAYEQYF. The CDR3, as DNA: TGTGCCAGCAGCTTGGGATCGGGCGCCTACGAGCAGTACTTC. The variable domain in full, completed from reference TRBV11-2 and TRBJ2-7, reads EAGVAQSPRYKIIEKRQSVAFWCNPISGHATLYWYQQILGQGPKLLIQFQNNGVVDDSQLPKDRFSAERLKGVDSTLKIQPAKLEDSAVYLCASSLGSGAYEQYFGPGTRLTVT.

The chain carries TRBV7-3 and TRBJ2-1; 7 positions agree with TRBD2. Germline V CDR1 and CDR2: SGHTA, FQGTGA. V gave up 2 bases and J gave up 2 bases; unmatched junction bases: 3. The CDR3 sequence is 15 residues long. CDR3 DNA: TGTGCCAGCAGCTTATTCCGGGGGGCCTACAATGAGCAGTTCTTC. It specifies CASSLFRGAYNEQFF.

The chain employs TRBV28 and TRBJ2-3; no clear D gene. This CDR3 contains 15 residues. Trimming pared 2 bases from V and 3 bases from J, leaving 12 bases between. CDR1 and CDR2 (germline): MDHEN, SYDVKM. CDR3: CASSLITELTDTQYF. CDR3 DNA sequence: TGTGCCAGCAGTTTAATAACAGAATTGACAGATACGCAGTATTTT.

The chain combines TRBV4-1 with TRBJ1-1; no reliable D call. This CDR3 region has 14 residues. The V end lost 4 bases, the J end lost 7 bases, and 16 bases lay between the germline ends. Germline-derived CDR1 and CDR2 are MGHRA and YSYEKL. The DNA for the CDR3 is TGCGCCAGCAGCCCTTTCGAGCAGGAAGGTGAAGCTTTCTTT. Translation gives CASSPFEQEGEAFF.